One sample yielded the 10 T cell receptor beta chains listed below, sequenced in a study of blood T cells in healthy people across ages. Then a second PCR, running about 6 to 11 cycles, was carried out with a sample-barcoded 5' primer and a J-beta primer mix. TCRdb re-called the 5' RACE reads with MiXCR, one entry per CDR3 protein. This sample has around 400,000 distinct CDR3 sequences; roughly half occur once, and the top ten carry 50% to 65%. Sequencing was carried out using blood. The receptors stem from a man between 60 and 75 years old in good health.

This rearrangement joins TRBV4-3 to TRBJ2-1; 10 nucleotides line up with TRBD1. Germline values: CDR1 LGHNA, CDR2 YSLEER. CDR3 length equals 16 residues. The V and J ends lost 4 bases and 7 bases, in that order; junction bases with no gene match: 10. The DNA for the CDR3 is TGCGCCAGCAGCCGCCAATGGGGGACAGGGGATAATGAGCAGTTCTTC. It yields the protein CASSRQWGTGDNEQFF.

CDR3 nucleotides: TGTGCCAGCAGTCCAATAGCGGGAGAAATCGAGTACTTC. Its protein is CASSPIAGEIEYF. The rearrangement links TRBV27 to TRBJ2-5, with 9 bases fitting TRBD2. CDR1 and CDR2 from the germline V gene are MNHEY and SMNVEV (reference sequence). Trimming took 5 bases from V and 12 from J; bases not matched to a gene: 10. The CDR3 length is 13 residues.

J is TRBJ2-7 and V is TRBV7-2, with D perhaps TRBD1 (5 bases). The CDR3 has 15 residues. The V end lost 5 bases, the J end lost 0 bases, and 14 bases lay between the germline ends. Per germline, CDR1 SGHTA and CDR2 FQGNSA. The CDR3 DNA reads TGTGCCAGCAGCCGCAGCACAGGAAACTCCTACGAGCAGTACTTC. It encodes CASSRSTGNSYEQYF.

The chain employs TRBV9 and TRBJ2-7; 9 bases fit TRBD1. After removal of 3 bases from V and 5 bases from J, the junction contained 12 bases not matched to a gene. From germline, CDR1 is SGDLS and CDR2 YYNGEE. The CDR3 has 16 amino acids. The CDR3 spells CASSGGTGTGFNEQYF. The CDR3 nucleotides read TGTGCCAGCAGCGGGGGTACCGGGACAGGGTTCAACGAGCAGTACTTC. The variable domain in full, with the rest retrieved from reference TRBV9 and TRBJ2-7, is DSGVTQTPKHLITATGQRVTLRCSPRSGDLSVYWYQQSLDQGLQFLIQYYNGEERAKGNILERFSAQQFPDLHSELNLSSLELGDSALYFCASSGGTGTGFNEQYFGPGTRLTVT.

The CDR3: CASSYSPHYGYTF. The CDR3 DNA is TGTGCCAGCAGTTACTCCCCCCACTATGGCTACACCTTC. The V and J genes are TRBV6-2 or TRBV6-3 and TRBJ1-2; D gene ambiguous. The CDR3 loop spans 13 amino acids. From germline, CDR1 is MNHEY and CDR2 SVGEGT. V was pared by 0 bases and J by 3 bases, with 5 bases between.

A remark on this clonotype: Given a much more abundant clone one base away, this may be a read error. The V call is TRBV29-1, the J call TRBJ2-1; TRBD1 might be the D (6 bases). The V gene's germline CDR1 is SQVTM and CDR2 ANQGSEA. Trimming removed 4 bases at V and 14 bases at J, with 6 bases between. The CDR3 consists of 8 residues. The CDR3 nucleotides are TGCAGCGTTGGACAGGAGTTCTTC. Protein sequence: CSVGQEFF.

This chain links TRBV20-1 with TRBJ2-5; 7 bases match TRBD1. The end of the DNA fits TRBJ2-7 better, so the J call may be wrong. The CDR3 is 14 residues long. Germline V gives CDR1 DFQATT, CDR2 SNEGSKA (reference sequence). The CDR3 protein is CSARLAGGNYEQYF. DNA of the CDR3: TGCAGTGCTAGGTTGGCAGGGGGAAACTACGAGCAGTACTTC.

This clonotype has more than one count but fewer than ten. CDR3 region: CASSEGDHRRGIQYF. CDR3 nucleotide sequence: TGCGCCAGCAGTGAGGGCGACCACAGGAGGGGCATTCAGTACTTC. The rearrangement uses TRBV10-2 and TRBJ2-4, with D tentatively TRBD2 (6 bases). Germline V gene data show CDR1 as WSHSY and CDR2 as SAAADI. V dropped 2 bases and J dropped 9 bases, with 17 bases sitting between them. The CDR3 runs to 15 residues.

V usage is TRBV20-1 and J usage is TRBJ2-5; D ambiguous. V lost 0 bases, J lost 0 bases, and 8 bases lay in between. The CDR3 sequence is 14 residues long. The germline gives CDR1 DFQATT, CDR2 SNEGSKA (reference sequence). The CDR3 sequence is CSAREGAYQETQYF. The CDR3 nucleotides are TGCAGTGCTAGAGAAGGAGCTTACCAAGAGACCCAGTACTTC.

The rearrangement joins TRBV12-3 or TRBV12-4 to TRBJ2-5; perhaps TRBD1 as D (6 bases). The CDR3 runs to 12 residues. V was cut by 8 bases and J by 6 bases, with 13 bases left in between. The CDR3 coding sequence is TGTGCCAGCCGGACAGAGGAGAAGACCCAGTACTTC. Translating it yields CASRTEEKTQYF.